Below, 32 T cell receptor beta chains from the same sample are listed, as sequenced in a study of blood T cells in healthy people across ages. Primed by a sample-barcoded 5' primer and a J-beta primer mix, a second PCR proceeded for about 7 to 11 cycles. A single record per CDR3 protein comes from TCRdb applying MiXCR to the 5' RACE reads. The sample contains roughly 1.9 million distinct CDR3 sequences, approximately 39% of which appear only once. Sequencing used blood. Source of these receptors: a human donor in good health.

The chain has TRBV4-3 and TRBJ2-1, with a tentative D call TRBD2 (6 bases). This CDR3 has 13 amino acids. Trimming took 1 base from V and 9 from J, leaving 10 bases between them. Germline V gene data show CDR1 as LGHNA and CDR2 as YSLEER. The CDR3 region is CASSQGLGGEQFF. The DNA of the CDR3 is TGCGCCAGCAGCCAAGGGTTGGGAGGTGAGCAGTTCTTC.

CDR3 bases: TGTGCCAGCAGCTTCGGGGACGTAAAGGCTTTCTTT. This sequence encodes CASSFGDVKAFF. This chain joins TRBV7-9 and TRBJ1-1, with D perhaps matching TRBD1 (5 bases). The CDR3 runs 12 residues. Germline CDR1 reads SEHNR; CDR2 reads FQNEAQ (reference sequence). V was trimmed by 3 bases and J by 11 bases, leaving 13 bases between them. Full variable domain (rest looked up from reference TRBV7-9 and TRBJ1-1): DTGVSQNPRHKITKRGQNVTFRCDPISEHNRLYWYRQTLGQGPEFLTYFQNEAQLEKSRLLSDRFSAERPKGSFSTLEIQRTEQGDSAMYLCASSFGDVKAFFGQGTRLTVV.

This clonotype was seen only a few times. The DNA of the CDR3 is TGCAGCGTTGACCCCGGGGACAGGGAGGTTGGAGGCTACACCTTC. Amino acids: CSVDPGDREVGGYTF. The gene calls are TRBV29-1 and TRBJ1-2, with 9 bases identical to TRBD1. The germline V gene encodes CDR1 SQVTM and CDR2 ANQGSEA. Trimming removed 3 bases from V and 8 bases from J; junction bases left unmatched: 13. This CDR3 region has 15 residues.

For this clonotype: A read error may produce the germline difference seen at one junction end. This chain joins TRBV28 and TRBJ1-1; the D is unclear. Germline CDR1 is MDHEN and CDR2 is SYDVKM. This CDR3 spans 14 amino acids. As DNA, the CDR3 is TGTACCAGCAGACTGCCCGGCGGGAACACTGAAGCTTTCTTT. It yields the protein CTSRLPGGNTEAFF. The full variable domain, with the rest looked up from reference TRBV28 and TRBJ1-1, is DVKVTQSSRYLVKRTGEKVFLECVQDMDHENMFWYRQDPGLGLRLIYFSYDVKMKEKGDIPEGYSVSREKKERFSLILESASTNQTSMYLCTSRLPGGNTEAFFGQGTRLTVV.

The gene calls are TRBV6-5 and TRBJ2-3; D is undetermined. The CDR3 consists of 16 residues. Germline loops: CDR1 MNHEY, CDR2 SVGAGI. V was clipped by 8 bases and J by 0 bases, with 18 bases between them. CDR3 residues: CASRATWRLSTDTQYF. Written as DNA, the CDR3 is TGTGCCAGCCGAGCTACCTGGCGGCTCAGCACAGATACGCAGTATTTT.

The chain links TRBV9 to TRBJ2-2; 8 nucleotides agree with TRBD2. The CDR3 extends over 14 amino acids. The J segment lost 7 bases and the V segment lost 7 bases, leaving 9 bases of the junction unmatched. Looked up from germline, CDR1 is SGDLS and CDR2 is YYNGEE. CDR3: CASSKLAERGELFF. The CDR3 region has the DNA TGTGCCAGCTCCAAACTAGCGGAACGCGGGGAGCTGTTTTTT.

This clonotype was counted only a few times. This chain joins TRBV2 and TRBJ2-1; tentatively, D is TRBD2 (6 bases). Germline-derived CDR1 and CDR2 are SNHLY and FYNNEI. There are 16 residues in the CDR3. V was clipped by 3 bases and J by 0 bases, with 12 bases between them. CDR3 bases: TGTGCCAGCAGTGAGGGGACTCGGCCCTCCTACAATGAGCAGTTCTTC. Protein: CASSEGTRPSYNEQFF.

The sample holds many counts of this clonotype. The chain employs TRBV7-9 and TRBJ2-5; D is undetermined. The length of the CDR3 is 12 residues. The germline CDR1 and CDR2 sequences are SEHNR and FQNEAQ (reference sequence). V lost 5 bases, J lost 5 bases, and 9 bases lay in between. This CDR3 reads CASSVLVETQYF. In nucleotides, the CDR3 is TGTGCCAGCAGCGTATTAGTTGAGACCCAGTACTTC.

The chain couples TRBV4-3 to TRBJ2-6, with D perhaps assigned TRBD1 or TRBD2 (6 bases each). V lost 3 bases and J 4 bases, leaving 22 bases between the germline ends. Germline lookup yields CDR1 LGHNA and CDR2 YSLEER. CDR3 length equals 19 residues. The CDR3 sequence: CASSQFLDSGGYGANVLTF. CDR3 sequence (DNA): TGCGCCAGCAGCCAGTTCCTGGACAGTGGGGGGTACGGGGCCAACGTCCTGACTTTC.

The chain carries TRBV28 and TRBJ2-7; TRBD2 matches 8 bases. In germline, CDR1 is MDHEN, CDR2 SYDVKM. V shed 6 bases and J 0 bases; nucleotides not matched to a gene: 4. This CDR3 is built from 14 residues. The CDR3 nucleotides read TGTGCCAGCAGACTAGCGGTTAGCTCCTACGAGCAGTACTTC. Its protein product is CASRLAVSSYEQYF.

The table lists this clonotype with a few counts. The chain is built from TRBV4-1 and TRBJ2-7, with D unclear. CDR3 length equals 14 residues. Germline V gene sequence: CDR1 MGHRA, CDR2 YSYEKL. The V end was cut by 1 base, the J end by 6 bases, with 13 bases between. CDR3 residues: CASSQGSGSSEQYF. DNA for the CDR3: TGCGCCAGCAGCCAAGGATCCGGTTCGAGCGAGCAGTACTTC.

As to this clonotype: The junction and the germline gene differ at one end; a read error may be behind it. CDR3 sequence (DNA): TGTGCCAGCAGAGACGGGACAGACCGATTCTATGGCCACACCTTC. Translating it yields CASRDGTDRFYGHTF. The chain joins TRBV6-2 or TRBV6-3 to TRBJ1-2; 7 bases match TRBD1. This CDR3 is 15 amino acids long. CDR1 and CDR2 (germline): MNHEY, SVGEGT.

Points on this clonotype: Germline and junction disagree at one end, which may indicate a read error. The V gene is TRBV28, the J gene TRBJ2-1, with D tentatively TRBD2 (6 bases). Germline CDR1 is MDHEN and CDR2 is SYDVKM. This CDR3 has 14 residues. CDR3 residues: CASNRRGSCNEQFF. The CDR3 DNA sequence: TGTGCCAGCAACCGGCGGGGTTCCTGCAATGAGCAGTTCTTC.

The genes are TRBV9 and TRBJ1-2, with a tentative D call TRBD1 (6 bases). Germline CDR1 and CDR2: SGDLS and YYNGEE. V lost 0 bases and J 4 bases, leaving 13 bases between the germline ends. This CDR3 comprises 15 residues. CDR3 residues: CASSVAPGEAYGYTF. The CDR3 region has the DNA TGTGCCAGCAGCGTAGCCCCAGGGGAAGCCTATGGCTACACCTTC.

The sample holds many counts of this clonotype. V is TRBV29-1 and J is TRBJ1-2, with D maybe TRBD1 (6 bases). CDR1 SQVTM and CDR2 ANQGSEA come from the germline V gene. The V and J ends lost 5 bases and 0 bases respectively, with 16 bases between them. The CDR3 runs to 15 residues. The CDR3 bases are TGCAGCGTTAGAAACCGGGACATTTCTAACTATGGCTACACCTTC. Protein: CSVRNRDISNYGYTF.

The V call is TRBV12-3 or TRBV12-4, the J call TRBJ2-3, with 8 bases identical to TRBD2. The V and J ends lost 6 bases and 1 base, in that order; junction bases with no gene match: 6. The CDR3 loop spans 15 amino acids. The CDR3 loop is CASSVPLAGTDTQYF. In DNA, the CDR3 is TGTGCCAGCAGCGTACCACTAGCGGGCACAGATACGCAGTATTTT.

This chain joins TRBV12-3 or TRBV12-4 and TRBJ1-5; 10 nucleotides line up with TRBD1. There are 14 residues in the CDR3. V lost 7 bases and J lost 9; bases outside the gene matches: 9. This chain's CDR3 is CASTPGQGPWPQHF. CDR3 coding DNA: TGTGCCAGCACCCCGGGACAGGGGCCATGGCCCCAGCATTTT.

The chain combines TRBV6-1 with TRBJ2-1; 12 nucleotides line up with TRBD1. Unmatched junction bases numbered 9, after V lost 8 bases and J lost 7 bases. This CDR3 spans 15 amino acids. Germline V gives CDR1 MNHNS, CDR2 SASEGT. This CDR3 reads CASLRDRGLLNEQFF. The CDR3 DNA sequence: TGTGCCAGCTTAAGGGACAGGGGGCTCTTAAATGAGCAGTTCTTC.

This chain uses TRBV4-2 with TRBJ1-2, with D uncertain. The V gene's germline CDR1 is LGHNA and CDR2 YNFKEQ. The V end was cut by 0 bases, the J end by 8 bases, with 13 bases between. The CDR3 has 14 amino acids. The DNA for the CDR3 is TGTGCCAGCAGCCAAGATTTGAGGGTTCCGGGCTACACCTTC. Encoded protein: CASSQDLRVPGYTF.

The rearrangement uses TRBV6-5 and TRBJ1-1, with a possible D match to TRBD1 (5 bases). The CDR3 sequence is 16 residues long. Trimming left V 4 bases short and J 1 base short, with 16 bases between. Germline values: CDR1 MNHEY, CDR2 SVGAGI. The CDR3, as DNA: TGTGCCAGCAGTTCCCCGAGACAGTCCCCGAACACTGAAGCTTTCTTT. It translates to CASSSPRQSPNTEAFF.

The V gene is TRBV6-2 or TRBV6-3, the J gene TRBJ2-3, with 8 bases lining up with TRBD1. Per the germline V gene, CDR1 is MNHEY and CDR2 is SVGEGT. V shed 4 bases, J shed 3 bases, and the junction held 9 bases outside the gene matches. This CDR3 has 16 amino acids. CDR3 DNA: TGTGCCAGCAGTTCATCCGGGACAGGAATGACAGATACGCAGTATTTT. This codes for CASSSSGTGMTDTQYF.

This clonotype came up a few times. The chain has TRBV7-2 and TRBJ1-1; 7 bases line up with TRBD1. CDR1 is SGHTA and CDR2 is FQGNSA in the germline V gene. V was clipped by 1 base and J by 1 base; unmatched bases: 3. This CDR3 has 15 amino acids. The CDR3 bases are TGTGCCAGCAGCTTAGGAGGGGGCTGGAACACTGAAGCTTTCTTT. Protein: CASSLGGGWNTEAFF.

This clonotype was counted a few times. The rearrangement uses TRBV7-2 and TRBJ2-4; the D is unclear. The germline CDR1 and CDR2 sequences are SGHTA and FQGNSA. This CDR3 contains 14 residues. V was cut by 1 base and J by 8 bases, with 12 bases left in between. CDR3 protein: CASSLDKGWDIQYF. The CDR3 DNA reads TGTGCCAGCAGCTTAGATAAGGGTTGGGACATTCAGTACTTC.

Notes on this clonotype: This is likely an artifact of a read error, given a far larger clone one base away. The chain carries TRBV11-3 and TRBJ2-5; 10 nucleotides align to TRBD2. The CDR3 is made up of 13 amino acids. Germline V CDR1 and CDR2: SGHNT, YENEEA. Trimming took 6 bases from V and 7 from J; bases not matched to a gene: 5. CDR3 DNA sequence: TGTGCCAGCAGTCCCAGCGGGGGGGCGACCCAGTACTTC. Amino acid sequence: CASSPSGGATQYF.

This clonotype was picked up a small number of times. This rearrangement joins TRBV6-5 to TRBJ1-6, with D maybe TRBD1 (6 bases). The CDR3 sequence is 16 residues long. Germline V gene sequence: CDR1 MNHEY, CDR2 SVGAGI. V lost 6 bases to trimming and J lost 0 bases, with 12 bases between them. The CDR3, as DNA: TGTGCCAGCAGATGGACAGTGGGCTCCTATAATTCACCCCTCCACTTT. The encoded protein is CASRWTVGSYNSPLHF.

This clonotype was seen a few times. V and J are TRBV6-5 and TRBJ2-5; D is possibly TRBD1 (5 bases). V gave up 7 bases and J gave up 5 bases, with 17 bases separating them. The CDR3 loop spans 14 amino acids. CDR1 is MNHEY and CDR2 is SVGAGI in the germline V gene. The CDR3 DNA follows: TGTGCCAGCAAATCCCCAGGGTCCCGGGAGACCCAGTACTTC. Translation gives CASKSPGSRETQYF.

The chain has TRBV7-3 and TRBJ2-3; TRBD2 agrees at 10 bases. Germline V lookup: CDR1 SGHTA, CDR2 FQGTGA. With V trimmed by 5 bases and J by 2 bases, 4 bases remained unmatched. The CDR3 is made up of 15 amino acids. The DNA for the CDR3 is TGTGCCAGCAGCCCGGGACTAGCGATCACAGATACGCAGTATTTT. It yields the protein CASSPGLAITDTQYF.

The chain combines TRBV4-1 with TRBJ1-4; D remains unclear. Germline CDR1 reads MGHRA; CDR2 reads YSYEKL. Trimming took 5 bases from V and 8 from J, leaving 18 bases between them. The CDR3 length is 15 residues. CDR3 sequence (DNA): TGCGCCAGCAGCGCGGGAGGTCCATCTTTCGAAAAACTGTTTTTT. It translates to CASSAGGPSFEKLFF.

This sequence joins TRBV27 and TRBJ2-7; D not certain. CDR1 and CDR2 (germline): MNHEY, SMNVEV (reference sequence). This CDR3 spans 12 amino acids. V lost 4 bases and J 4 bases, leaving 8 bases between the germline ends. CDR3 in amino acids: CASSWSPYEQYF. The CDR3, as DNA: TGTGCCAGCAGTTGGTCGCCTTACGAGCAGTACTTC.

The chain recombines TRBV6-4 with TRBJ1-5, with D maybe TRBD1 (6 bases). The CDR3 spans 15 residues. Between the trimmed V and J ends, which lost 4 bases and 4 bases, there was a span of 14 bases. In germline, CDR1 is MRHNA, CDR2 SNTAGT. The CDR3 bases are TGTGCCAGCAGTGTGACTGGGACACAAAATCAGCCCCAGCATTTT. Protein sequence: CASSVTGTQNQPQHF.

The chain is built from TRBV20-1 and TRBJ2-5, with D possibly being TRBD2 (5 bases). This CDR3 comprises 14 residues. V lost 2 bases to trimming and J lost 2 bases, with 12 bases between them. Germline CDR1 is DFQATT and CDR2 is SNEGSKA (reference sequence). The CDR3 region is CSARRESGQETQYF. CDR3 in DNA: TGCAGTGCTAGAAGGGAGAGCGGACAAGAGACCCAGTACTTC.

The chain has TRBV12-3 or TRBV12-4 and TRBJ1-1, with TRBD1 matching over 7 bases. The CDR3 covers 15 residues. V shed 4 bases, J shed 0 bases, and the junction held 5 bases outside the gene matches. CDR3 bases: TGTGCCAGCAGTTCAGCCGGACAGGTGAACACTGAAGCTTTCTTT. It is translated as CASSSAGQVNTEAFF.